The clone carrying this T cell receptor beta chain was observed many times. Its antigen remains unidentified. The data belong to a study of cytomegalovirus exposure and HLA in healthy donors. Study-level background: Both the 100 to 150 validation repertoires and the approximately 640 first-cohort repertoires used the same platform, as reported by a later analysis. The study's findings and limits: Reports credit the classifier with highly specific, highly sensitive diagnosis of cytomegalovirus status.

Germline-derived CDR1 and CDR2 are SGHAT and FQNNGV. The CDR3 is 14 residues long. Trimming took 5 bases from V and 4 from J, leaving 12 bases between them. TCRdb's copy holds only in-frame clones and misses some; the assay was immunoSEQ multiplex PCR. The table shows hundreds of thousands of clones, with approximately 83% occurring only once. This sequence was found in a woman in her 30s in good health and CMV-seropositive. The material sequenced was PBMCs. This rearrangement joins TRBV11-2 to TRBJ1-3, with D perhaps TRBD1 (5 bases). In DNA, the CDR3 is TGTGCCAGCAGCCAGCCAGGGCGAGGAAACACCATATATTTT. It encodes CASSQPGRGNTIYF.